The 30 T cell receptor beta chains listed next were all sequenced from one sample in a study of the immune and genomic landscape of osteosarcoma. The assay was immunoSEQ multiplex PCR, and TCRdb's table has in-frame clones only and misses some. The sample carries around 6,800 clones, roughly two thirds recorded once. Primary, local recurrence and metastasis osteosarcoma tumors were taken after treatment from poor-prognosis patients. The sample taken for sequencing was osteosarcoma tumor tissue from the lung. Source of these receptors: a human donor with osteosarcoma.

The rearrangement uses TRBV5-4 and TRBJ2-1, with a tentative D call TRBD2 (5 bases). Germline V gene data show CDR1 as SGHNT and CDR2 as YYREEE (reference sequence). V was trimmed by 1 base and J by 5 bases, leaving 7 bases between them. The CDR3 loop spans 13 amino acids. This CDR3 is CASSLFGDNEQFF. CDR3 nucleotides: TGTGCCAGCAGCTTGTTCGGGGACAATGAGCAGTTCTTC. The whole variable domain, filled in from reference TRBV5-4 and TRBJ2-1, reads ETGVTQSPTHLIKTRGQQVTLRCSSQSGHNTVSWYQQALGQGPQFIFQYYREEENGRGNFPPRFSGLQFPNYSSELNVNALELDDSALYLCASSLFGDNEQFFGPGTRLTVL.

The chain links TRBV23-1 to TRBJ1-2, with D unclear. TRBV23-1 qualifies as an ORF whose function is uncertain. V lost 3 bases, J lost 4 bases, and 15 bases lay in between. The CDR3 runs to 15 residues. CDR3 protein: CASSHPDGVFYGYTF. CDR3 in DNA: TGCGCCAGCAGTCACCCCGACGGGGTCTTCTATGGCTACACCTTC.

This clone was recorded only once. The V and J genes are TRBV7-2 and TRBJ1-1; weak D call: TRBD1 (5 bases). The CDR3 consists of 15 residues. Trimming removed 3 bases from V and 0 bases from J, with 11 bases in between. Germline loops: CDR1 SGHTA, CDR2 FQGNSA. Written as DNA, the CDR3 is TGTGCCAGCAGCTTGGGACGGACCATGAACACTGAAGCTTTCTTT. It yields the protein CASSLGRTMNTEAFF. Combining the CDR3 with reference TRBV7-2 and TRBJ1-1 gives the whole variable domain GAGVSQSPSNKVTEKGKDVELRCDPISGHTALYWYRQSLGQGLEFLIYFQGNSAPDKSGLPSDRFSAERTGGSVSTLTIQRTQQEDSAVYLCASSLGRTMNTEAFFGQGTRLTVV.

The V gene is TRBV30, the J gene TRBJ2-6; D is perhaps TRBD1 (5 bases). This CDR3 is built from 14 residues. V lost 7 bases and J 2 bases, leaving 12 bases between the germline ends. Looked up from germline, CDR1 is GTSNPN and CDR2 is SVGIG (reference sequence). The CDR3 sequence is CASSREAGANVLTF. CDR3 bases: TGTGCCTCGAGCAGGGAAGCTGGGGCCAACGTCCTGACTTTC.

This chain links TRBV27 with TRBJ2-7; D perhaps matches TRBD1 (5 bases). Germline-derived CDR1 and CDR2 are MNHEY and SMNVEV (reference sequence). There are 13 residues in the CDR3. V lost 6 bases and J 2 bases, leaving 11 bases between the germline ends. The CDR3 coding sequence is TGTGCCAGCAGAAGGGGTCCAACCTACGAGCAGTACTTC. Its protein is CASRRGPTYEQYF.

Only one count was recorded for this clone. The J gene is TRBJ1-2, the V gene TRBV29-1; D is uncertain. CDR3 length: 12 residues. Looked up from germline, CDR1 is SQVTM and CDR2 is ANQGSEA. The ends were cut back, 1 base at V and 0 bases at J, with 3 bases in the middle. The DNA for the CDR3 is TGCAGCGTTGAAGCATCTAACTATGGCTACACCTTC. Its translation: CSVEASNYGYTF.

J is TRBJ1-5 and V is TRBV19, with TRBD1 matching 8 bases. This CDR3 is 16 amino acids long. J was trimmed by 4 bases and V by 2 bases; bases with no gene match: 7. The germline gives CDR1 LNHDA, CDR2 SQIVND (reference sequence). The CDR3 DNA reads TGTGCCAGTAGTATAAAGCGTGGGACAGGTAATCAGCCCCAGCATTTT. Its protein is CASSIKRGTGNQPQHF. Looking up the rest from reference TRBV19 and TRBJ1-5 gives the full variable domain: DGGITQSPKYLFRKEGQNVTLSCEQNLNHDAMYWYRQDPGQGLRLIYYSQIVNDFQKGDIAEGYSVSREKKESFPLTVTSAQKNPTAFYLCASSIKRGTGNQPQHFGDGTRLSIL.

This clone was seen a few times. V and J are TRBV4-2 and TRBJ1-4, with 11 nucleotides matching TRBD1. The CDR3 spans 17 residues. V trimming: 0 bases; J trimming: 10 bases; junction bases outside the gene matches: 10. The germline CDR1 and CDR2 sequences are LGHNA and YNFKEQ. In DNA form, the CDR3 reads TGTGCCAGCAGCCAAGATTTTATGGGACAGGGGGGTGGAAAACTGTTTTTT. Translated: CASSQDFMGQGGGKLFF.

The rearrangement links TRBV6-1 to TRBJ1-4; no clear D gene. The CDR3 is made up of 14 amino acids. CDR1 MNHNS and CDR2 SASEGT come from the germline V gene. The V and J ends lost 2 bases and 8 bases respectively, with 12 bases between them. The CDR3 DNA reads as TGTGCCAGCAGTGAATTTGGAAGTCGAGAAAAACTGTTTTTT. It is translated as CASSEFGSREKLFF.

The V call is TRBV9, the J call TRBJ2-5; 7 bases are a match to TRBD1. Per the germline V gene, CDR1 is SGDLS and CDR2 is YYNGEE. Trimming removed 0 bases from V and 3 bases from J; junction bases left unmatched: 8. This CDR3 has 16 residues. The CDR3 bases are TGTGCCAGCAGCGTAGCAGGGGGTCAGGTAAAAGAGACCCAGTACTTC. It specifies CASSVAGGQVKETQYF.

The V call is TRBV19, the J call TRBJ2-1, with TRBD2 matching 15 bases. Per germline, CDR1 LNHDA and CDR2 SQIVND (reference sequence). Trimming removed 3 bases from V and 9 bases from J; junction bases left unmatched: 12. CDR3 length: 18 amino acids. CDR3: CASSIAGGLAGGRREQFF. The CDR3 DNA is TGTGCCAGTAGTATCGCCGGAGGACTAGCGGGAGGGAGGCGTGAGCAGTTCTTC.

The chain employs TRBV6-4 and TRBJ1-2; 9 bases fit TRBD1. The germline V gene has CDR1 MRHNA and CDR2 SNTAGT. The CDR3 consists of 13 residues. Trimming at V came to 6 bases and at J to 4 bases, leaving 3 bases not matched to a gene. The CDR3 DNA follows: TGTGCCAGCAGCGAGACAGGGGGCTATGGCTACACCTTC. Translation: CASSETGGYGYTF.

The chain uses TRBV9 and TRBJ1-1; D unresolved. Germline lookup yields CDR1 SGDLS and CDR2 YYNGEE. The CDR3 is made up of 15 amino acids. Trimming removed 0 bases at V and 2 bases at J, with 11 bases between. The CDR3 sequence: CASSVAGVTNTEAFF. Written as DNA, the CDR3 is TGTGCCAGCAGCGTAGCTGGAGTGACCAACACTGAAGCTTTCTTT.

The rearrangement links TRBV13 to TRBJ1-1; 7 nucleotides line up with TRBD1. From germline, CDR1 is PRHDT and CDR2 FYEKMQ (reference sequence). Trimming cost V 6 bases and J 10 bases; bases outside gene matches: 11. The CDR3 consists of 13 residues. The CDR3 DNA follows: TGTGCCAGCAGTTACAACAGGGGAGATGTAGCTTTCTTT. Protein sequence: CASSYNRGDVAFF.

V gene TRBV11-2 combines with J gene TRBJ1-4; D might be TRBD1 (6 bases). This CDR3 spans 16 amino acids. Trimming took off 5 bases at V and 8 bases at J, with 21 bases between the two ends. The germline V gene has CDR1 SGHAT and CDR2 FQNNGV. The CDR3, as DNA: TGTGCCAGCAGCCCGGGGTGGGGCAGGGGCGCAGAAAAACTGTTTTTT. It translates to CASSPGWGRGAEKLFF.

The chain links TRBV6-5 to TRBJ1-3, with TRBD1 as a possible D gene (6 bases). V lost 11 bases and J 4 bases, leaving 9 bases between the germline ends. The CDR3 sequence is 11 residues long. Germline V gene lookup returns CDR1 MNHEY and CDR2 SVGAGI. The CDR3 spells CAAGAGNTIYF. The DNA of the CDR3 is TGTGCCGCGGGGGCAGGAAACACCATATATTTT.

The chain links TRBV7-9 to TRBJ2-1; TRBD1 might be the D (6 bases). With 4 bases removed from V and 7 bases from J, the gap between germline ends came to 20 bases. There are 16 residues in the CDR3. Germline lookup yields CDR1 SEHNR and CDR2 FQNEAQ (reference sequence). The CDR3 DNA sequence: TGTGCCAGCAGCTCTCAGGGGCGGAAAGAAGGGAATGAGCAGTTCTTC. Translating it yields CASSSQGRKEGNEQFF.

This chain connects TRBV19 to TRBJ1-1; 11 bases map to TRBD1. This CDR3 is built from 15 residues. CDR1 LNHDA and CDR2 SQIVND come from the germline V gene (reference sequence). The V segment lost 5 bases and the J segment 11 bases; nucleotides outside the gene matches: 13. CDR3: CASSFGTGGKMRAFF. For the CDR3, the DNA is TGTGCCAGTAGTTTCGGGACAGGGGGGAAGATGAGGGCTTTCTTT.

This chain joins TRBV7-9 and TRBJ2-7, with D perhaps TRBD2 (6 bases). V shed 3 bases and J shed 0 bases, with 9 bases lying between them. This CDR3 spans 14 amino acids. In germline, CDR1 is SEHNR, CDR2 FQNEAQ (reference sequence). The CDR3 region is CASSLRDFSYEQYF. Here the CDR3 DNA reads TGTGCCAGCAGCTTGCGGGACTTCTCCTACGAGCAGTACTTC.

This clone was recorded a few times. The V call is TRBV29-1, the J call TRBJ2-1, with 9 bases aligning to TRBD1. The CDR3 has 13 residues. The V segment lost 6 bases and the J segment 6 bases; nucleotides outside the gene matches: 6. Germline V CDR1 and CDR2: SQVTM, ANQGSEA. CDR3 coding DNA: TGCAGCGTCGAGGGACAGGGTAGCAATGAGCAGTTCTTC. Amino acid sequence: CSVEGQGSNEQFF.

This clone was observed a few times. The V and J genes are TRBV6-5 and TRBJ1-4, with D hard to call. V lost 4 bases to trimming and J lost 0 bases, with 3 bases between them. The CDR3 covers 13 residues. The germline CDR1 and CDR2 sequences are MNHEY and SVGAGI. The CDR3 sequence is CASSWATNEKLFF. The CDR3 coding sequence is TGTGCCAGCAGTTGGGCAACTAATGAAAAACTGTTTTTT.

In its sample, this clone was seen a few times. The chain joins TRBV6-1 to TRBJ1-1, with 7 bases identical to TRBD1. V lost 10 bases, J lost 1 base, and 9 bases stayed unmatched. From germline, CDR1 is MNHNS and CDR2 SASEGT. The CDR3 runs to 14 residues. CDR3 nucleotide sequence: TGTGCCACCAGGGGGGGGCAAGGGAACACTGAAGCTTTCTTT. Its protein product is CATRGGQGNTEAFF.

The chain is built from TRBV6-5 and TRBJ2-3; no definite D call. With 6 bases removed from V and 7 bases from J, the gap between germline ends came to 11 bases. Germline CDR1 is MNHEY and CDR2 is SVGAGI. This CDR3 spans 12 amino acids. CDR3 coding DNA: TGTGCCAGCAGAAATTCGATGAATACGCAGTATTTT. Translating gives CASRNSMNTQYF.

The table lists this clone with a few counts. DNA for the CDR3: TGTGCCAGCAGCTTAATAAGGAACACTGAAGCTTTCTTT. Translated: CASSLIRNTEAFF. V gene TRBV7-8 combines with J gene TRBJ1-1; D remains unclear. Germline CDR1 and CDR2: SGHVS and FQNEAQ. Trimming took off 2 bases at V and 1 base at J, with 5 bases between the two ends. CDR3 length: 13 residues.

The V gene is TRBV30, the J gene TRBJ2-7; TRBD2 matches at 9 bases. CDR1 and CDR2 from the germline V gene are GTSNPN and SVGIG (reference sequence). CDR3 length: 14 amino acids. V lost 2 bases, J lost 0 bases, and 2 bases stayed unmatched. CDR3 nucleotide sequence: TGTGCCTGGAGTCCGACTAGCGGCTCCTACGAGCAGTACTTC. It encodes CAWSPTSGSYEQYF.

The chain carries TRBV6-6 and TRBJ1-1, with TRBD1 as a possible D gene (5 bases). This CDR3 has 12 residues. CDR1 and CDR2 (germline): MNHNY, SVGAGI (reference sequence). V lost 2 bases, J lost 5 bases, and 6 bases lay in between. CDR3 sequence (DNA): TGTGCCAGCAGTTACGGGGGAACTGAAGCTTTCTTT. This sequence encodes CASSYGGTEAFF.

This clone was recorded a few times. The chain is built from TRBV6-9 and TRBJ1-4; maybe TRBD1 (5 bases). Germline-derived CDR1 and CDR2 are MNHGY and SVAAGI. The V and J ends lost 1 base and 4 bases respectively, with 10 bases between them. CDR3 size: 15 residues. The CDR3 spells CASSYWGRSNEKLFF. The CDR3 DNA follows: TGTGCCAGCAGTTATTGGGGACGGAGTAATGAAAAACTGTTTTTT.

V is TRBV4-2 and J is TRBJ1-5, with D perhaps TRBD1 (6 bases). In germline, CDR1 is LGHNA, CDR2 YNFKEQ. This CDR3 contains 15 residues. Trimming pared 3 bases from V and 7 bases from J, leaving 16 bases between. In nucleotides, the CDR3 is TGTGCCAGCAGCCATGAGGGGGGGAGAGGGCAGCCCCAGCATTTT. Protein product: CASSHEGGRGQPQHF.

The rearrangement uses TRBV14 and TRBJ2-7, with TRBD2 as a possible D gene (6 bases). V gave up 1 base and J gave up 0 bases, with 10 bases separating them. This CDR3 region has 15 residues. Germline V gives CDR1 SGHDN, CDR2 FVKESK. The chain's CDR3 is CASSQVHGGSYEQYF. The CDR3 nucleotides read TGTGCCAGCAGCCAAGTGCACGGGGGCTCCTACGAGCAGTACTTC.

The rearrangement uses TRBV10-3 and TRBJ1-6, with D possibly TRBD1 on 6 matching bases. V was shortened by 0 bases and J by 10 bases, with 10 bases between the two germline ends. The CDR3 consists of 14 residues. The germline V gene has CDR1 ENHRY and CDR2 SYGVKD. CDR3 bases: TGTGCCATCAGTGAGTCAGGGGGGAGGTCACCCCTCCACTTT. Its translation is CAISESGGRSPLHF.